Presented here are 20 T cell receptor beta chains from one specimen sequenced in a study of sequential checkpoint blockade in melanoma. Assay: immunoSEQ multiplex PCR; the TCRdb copy retains only in-frame clones and omits some. Here the sample spans tens of thousands of clones, roughly 81% being singletons. Treatment in this sample: randomized to nivolumab then ipilimumab (arm A) or the reverse (arm B). This specimen consisted of CD8+ T cells sorted from blood (inferred from file names), obtained from a patient given nivolumab and ipilimumab in sequence. These receptors were obtained from a human donor with melanoma.

The rearrangement links TRBV10-2 to TRBJ1-6; the D gene is possibly TRBD1 (6 bases). Between the trimmed V and J ends, which lost 9 bases and 6 bases, there was a span of 12 bases. The germline gives CDR1 WSHSY, CDR2 SAAADI. CDR3 length equals 13 residues. The DNA for the CDR3 is TGCGCCAGTGCGGACAGTCTTAATTCACCCCTCCACTTT. Translating gives CASADSLNSPLHF.

The rearrangement uses TRBV27 and TRBJ2-1, with 7 bases that match TRBD2. J was trimmed by 4 bases and V by 5 bases; bases with no gene match: 5. Looked up from germline, CDR1 is MNHEY and CDR2 is SMNVEV (reference sequence). The CDR3 runs to 14 residues. DNA of the CDR3: TGTGCCAGCAGTAGTAGCGGGCCTTACAATGAGCAGTTCTTC. Translation: CASSSSGPYNEQFF.

This chain connects TRBV9 to TRBJ2-7; D gene uncertain. The CDR3 has 14 residues. V lost 0 bases, J lost 0 bases, and 7 bases lay in between. From germline, CDR1 is SGDLS and CDR2 YYNGEE. CDR3 coding DNA: TGTGCCAGCAGCGTAGGAGCTAGCTCCTACGAGCAGTACTTC. Translation gives CASSVGASSYEQYF.

V gene TRBV28 combines with J gene TRBJ1-5; D is uncertain. Germline V gene data show CDR1 as MDHEN and CDR2 as SYDVKM. V was trimmed by 3 bases and J by 4 bases, leaving 10 bases between them. The CDR3 has 14 amino acids. The CDR3 sequence: CASSFWRRNQPQHF. The CDR3, as DNA: TGTGCCAGCAGTTTTTGGCGGAGAAATCAGCCCCAGCATTTT.

For the CDR3, the DNA is TGCGCCAGCAGCTGGTTGGATGGACAGGGGGACTATGGCTACACCTTC. This sequence encodes CASSWLDGQGDYGYTF. This chain links TRBV5-1 with TRBJ1-2, with 10 bases fitting TRBD1. Germline values: CDR1 SGHRS, CDR2 YFSETQ. Unmatched junction bases numbered 8, after V lost 3 bases and J lost 3 bases. The length of the CDR3 is 16 residues.

This sequence joins TRBV6-6 and TRBJ2-1; 8 bases fit TRBD1. The CDR3 consists of 13 residues. Trimming took 7 bases from V and 8 from J; bases not matched to a gene: 7. Germline V gene sequence: CDR1 MNHNY, CDR2 SVGAGI (reference sequence). The CDR3 coding sequence is TGTGCCAGCATCAATGGACAGGGCTATGAGCAGTTCTTC. Protein product: CASINGQGYEQFF.

This clone was seen only once. The chain combines TRBV4-2 with TRBJ2-7; D is ambiguous. The CDR3 is 15 amino acids. Germline CDR1 is LGHNA and CDR2 is YNFKEQ. The V and J ends lost 5 bases and 0 bases respectively, with 14 bases between them. The CDR3: CASSSLAESSYEQYF. The DNA of the CDR3 is TGTGCCAGCAGCTCCTTAGCTGAGAGCTCCTACGAGCAGTACTTC.

This clone was found a few times. The rearrangement joins TRBV6-6 to TRBJ2-2, with TRBD2 matching 10 bases. The junction had 1 base not matched to a gene; V was cut back by 5 bases and J by 4 bases. There are 14 residues in the CDR3. From germline, CDR1 is MNHNY and CDR2 SVGAGI (reference sequence). The CDR3: CASSSGGATGELFF. CDR3 nucleotide sequence: TGTGCCAGCAGTAGCGGGGGGGCCACCGGGGAGCTGTTTTTT.

This clone is a singleton in its sample. This chain connects TRBV29-1 to TRBJ2-3, with 7 bases fitting TRBD2. The CDR3 totals 15 residues. Germline CDR1 reads SQVTM; CDR2 reads ANQGSEA. V dropped 4 bases and J dropped 5; count of bases not matched to a gene: 12. This chain's CDR3 is CSVGGGPPVVDTQYF. DNA of the CDR3: TGCAGCGTTGGGGGGGGACCCCCAGTGGTAGATACGCAGTATTTT.

The chain links TRBV19 to TRBJ2-2, with D possibly TRBD1 on 6 matching bases. The V end was cut by 8 bases, the J end by 5 bases, with 18 bases between. The CDR3 consists of 15 residues. CDR1 is LNHDA, CDR2 SQIVND, per germline (reference sequence). The CDR3 protein is CASGVGGAWTGELFF. CDR3 coding DNA: TGTGCCAGTGGTGTTGGGGGCGCGTGGACCGGGGAGCTGTTTTTT.

This clone is medium-sized (0.01 to 0.1%) within its sample. The chain combines TRBV6-1 with TRBJ2-5, with 12 bases fitting TRBD2. Germline V gene data show CDR1 as MNHNS and CDR2 as SASEGT. After removal of 2 bases from V and 2 bases from J, the junction contained 0 bases not matched to a gene. CDR3 length: 15 amino acids. Written as DNA, the CDR3 is TGTGCCAGCAGTGAACTAGCGGGGGGGCAAGAGACCCAGTACTTC. This gives the protein CASSELAGGQETQYF.

The rearrangement joins TRBV4-3 to TRBJ1-6; 9 bases are a match to TRBD1. Germline CDR1 and CDR2: LGHNA and YSLEER. The CDR3 is 17 residues long. Trimming cost V 1 base and J 8 bases; bases outside gene matches: 9. The DNA for the CDR3 is TGCGCCAGCAGCCAAGTAACTACGACAGGGGGGGATTCACCCCTCCACTTT. Translated: CASSQVTTTGGDSPLHF.

In its sample, this clone was seen once. This chain connects TRBV5-1 to TRBJ2-7; 7 nucleotides align to TRBD1. The V segment lost 4 bases and the J segment 0 bases; nucleotides outside the gene matches: 7. The CDR3 consists of 15 residues. Germline V gene lookup returns CDR1 SGHRS and CDR2 YFSETQ. The CDR3 DNA follows: TGCGCCAGCAGCCTCTACGACAGGGTCTCCTACGAGCAGTACTTC. Residues: CASSLYDRVSYEQYF.

The J gene is TRBJ2-7, the V gene TRBV7-2; TRBD2 might be the D (5 bases). V shed 5 bases and J shed 3 bases, with 17 bases lying between them. The CDR3 is made up of 15 amino acids. Germline V lookup: CDR1 SGHTA, CDR2 FQGNSA. The CDR3 loop reads CASSQDNLEVYEQYF. For the CDR3, the DNA is TGTGCCAGCAGCCAAGACAACCTGGAGGTCTACGAGCAGTACTTC.

The DNA for the CDR3 is TGTGCCAGCACTAAAGGACTAGCGGGGGGTTCCTACGAGCAGTACTTC. Its protein product is CASTKGLAGGSYEQYF. The chain combines TRBV5-6 with TRBJ2-7; 14 bases agree with TRBD2. The junction had 6 bases not matched to a gene; V was cut back by 6 bases and J by 1 base. Germline values: CDR1 SGHDT, CDR2 YYEEEE. CDR3 size: 16 residues.

This rearrangement joins TRBV19 to TRBJ2-1, with D possibly TRBD2 on 5 matching bases. Germline V lookup: CDR1 LNHDA, CDR2 SQIVND (reference sequence). This CDR3 has 17 amino acids. V lost 2 bases, J lost 0 bases, and 14 bases lay in between. The CDR3 is CASSIKGASSSYNEQFF. CDR3 DNA: TGTGCCAGTAGTATAAAGGGAGCTTCGAGCTCCTACAATGAGCAGTTCTTC.

The V gene is TRBV29-1, the J gene TRBJ2-7; 7 bases agree with TRBD2. CDR1 and CDR2 from the germline V gene are SQVTM and ANQGSEA. V shed 1 base, J shed 1 base, and the junction held 1 base outside the gene matches. CDR3 size: 13 residues. Written as DNA, the CDR3 is TGCAGCGTTGAAGGGGGGGGATCCTACGAGCAGTACTTC. Translated: CSVEGGGSYEQYF.

This clone appeared a single time. This rearrangement joins TRBV29-1 to TRBJ2-5; 10 nucleotides line up with TRBD2. With 7 bases clipped from V and 5 bases from J, the junction kept 7 bases outside the gene matches. Germline CDR1 and CDR2: SQVTM and ANQGSEA. The CDR3 sequence is 13 residues long. The DNA for the CDR3 is TGCAGCGCTGCCGGGACTAGCGTTGAGACCCAGTACTTC. This codes for CSAAGTSVETQYF.

In DNA form, the CDR3 reads TGTGCCACCAGCAGAGCACGAGACCAAGAGACCCAGTACTTC. Its translation is CATSRARDQETQYF. The rearrangement joins TRBV15 to TRBJ2-5; D is unclear. The V and J ends lost 1 base and 0 bases respectively, with 6 bases between them. The germline V gene encodes CDR1 LNHNV and CDR2 YYDKDF (reference sequence). The CDR3 loop spans 14 amino acids.

The gene calls are TRBV15 and TRBJ2-7, with TRBD1 identical over 9 bases. The germline CDR1 and CDR2 sequences are LNHNV and YYDKDF (reference sequence). Losses at the gene ends were 2 bases for V and 2 bases for J; bases not matched to a gene: 4. CDR3 length: 15 amino acids. This chain's CDR3 is CATSRSRDRAYEQYF. CDR3 nucleotides: TGTGCCACCAGCAGATCTCGGGACAGGGCCTACGAGCAGTACTTC.